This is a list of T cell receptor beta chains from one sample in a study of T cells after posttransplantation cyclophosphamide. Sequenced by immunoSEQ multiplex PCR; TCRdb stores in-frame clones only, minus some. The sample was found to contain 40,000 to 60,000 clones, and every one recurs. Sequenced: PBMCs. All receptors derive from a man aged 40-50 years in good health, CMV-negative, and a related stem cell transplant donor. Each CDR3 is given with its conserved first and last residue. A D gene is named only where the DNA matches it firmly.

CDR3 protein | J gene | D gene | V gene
CASSRSGRTQYF | TRBJ2-3 | TRBD2 | TRBV14
CASSNRGEGAFF | TRBJ1-1 | TRBD1 | TRBV6-6
CASSLITSGGTYEQYF | TRBJ2-7 | TRBD2 | TRBV28
CASTSGTGPLSGNTIYF | TRBJ1-3 | TRBD1 | TRBV19
CASSQFRTGGGETQYF | TRBJ2-5 | TRBD1 | TRBV19
CASLRGSSFTGELFF | TRBJ2-2 | TRBD2 | TRBV19
CASSVTQGSDTQYF | TRBJ2-3 | - | TRBV7-9
CASSGSRGRNQPQHF | TRBJ1-5 | - | TRBV2
CASTGDEQFF | TRBJ2-1 | - | TRBV19
CSVEPSGAQETQYF | TRBJ2-5 | TRBD2 | TRBV29-1
CASSSAGTGNYEQYF | TRBJ2-7 | TRBD1 | TRBV5-4
CASSFPLLSLTSTDTQYF | TRBJ2-3 | - | TRBV28
CASSVHRGEQFF | TRBJ2-1 | - | TRBV27
CASKSRQVSGNTIYF | TRBJ1-3 | - | TRBV19
CASSATGNTGELFF | TRBJ2-2 | - | TRBV2
CASSFTPGTGRETQYF | TRBJ2-5 | TRBD1 | TRBV7-2
CASSQDTRGNQNEQYF | - | - | TRBV4-2
CASSLEWRQGGEQYF | TRBJ2-7 | - | TRBV5-1
CASSLQQFLSEQYF | TRBJ2-7 | - | TRBV5-6
CASSQGLAFAPSYEQYF | TRBJ2-7 | TRBD2 | TRBV7-2
CASSERTGNEQFF | TRBJ2-1 | TRBD1 | TRBV19
CASSPTGFDEQFF | TRBJ2-1 | TRBD1 | TRBV4-3